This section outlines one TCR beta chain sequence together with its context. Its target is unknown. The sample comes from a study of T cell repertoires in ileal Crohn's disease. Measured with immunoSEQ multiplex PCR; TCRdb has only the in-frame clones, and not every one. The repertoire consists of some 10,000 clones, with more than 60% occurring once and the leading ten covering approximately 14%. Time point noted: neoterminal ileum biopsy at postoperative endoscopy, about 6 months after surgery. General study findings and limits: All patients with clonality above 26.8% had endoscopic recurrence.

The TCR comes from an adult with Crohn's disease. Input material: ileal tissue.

This chain's CDR3 is CASSLARLAGAGNWETQYF. CDR3 in DNA: TGTGCCAGCAGCTTGGCCCGACTAGCGGGGGCCGGGAATTGGGAGACCCAGTACTTC. The rearrangement joins TRBV5-8 to TRBJ2-5, with 12 bases identical to TRBD2. Germline CDR1 and CDR2: SGHTS and YDEGEE. This CDR3 contains 19 residues. Germline trimming cut 0 bases from V and 5 bases from J; bases unmatched to any gene: 14.